This T cell receptor (beta chain) was identified during a study of early T cells in non-severe SARS-CoV-2 infection. The CDR3 runs 14 residues. The germline V and J ends were trimmed by 0 bases and 8 bases, with 10 bases remaining between them. The germline CDR1 and CDR2 sequences are LGHNA and YNFKEQ. Each CDR3 protein gets one entry after TCRdb re-called the 5' RACE reads with MiXCR. The data contain nearly 45,000 distinct CDR3 sequences, 11% of them singletons. The clonotype was recovered from an adult who was a healthcare worker with PCR-confirmed SARS-CoV-2 infection or an uninfected control (not recorded which). The chain couples TRBV4-2 to TRBJ2-2; weak D call: TRBD1 (5 bases). The specimen sequenced was whole blood. The CDR3 sequence: CASSQDGREGELFF. Here the CDR3 DNA reads TGTGCCAGCAGCCAAGATGGCAGGGAAGGGGAGCTGTTTTTT.